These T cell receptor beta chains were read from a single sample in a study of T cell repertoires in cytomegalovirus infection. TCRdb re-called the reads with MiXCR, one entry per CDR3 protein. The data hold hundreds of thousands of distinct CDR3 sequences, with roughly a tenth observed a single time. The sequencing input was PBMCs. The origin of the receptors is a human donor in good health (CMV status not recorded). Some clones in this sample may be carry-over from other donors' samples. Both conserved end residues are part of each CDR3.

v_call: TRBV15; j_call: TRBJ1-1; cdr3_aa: CATSRDPLNTEAFF
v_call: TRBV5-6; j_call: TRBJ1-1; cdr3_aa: CASSKRTKNTEAFF
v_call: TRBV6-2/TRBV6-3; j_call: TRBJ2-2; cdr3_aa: CASSRSSPGELFF
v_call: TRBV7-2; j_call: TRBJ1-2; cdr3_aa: CASSRGGSARRANYGYTF
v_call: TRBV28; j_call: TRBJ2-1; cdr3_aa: CASSKGGNFNEQFF
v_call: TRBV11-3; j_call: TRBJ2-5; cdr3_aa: CASSSRGGQETQYF
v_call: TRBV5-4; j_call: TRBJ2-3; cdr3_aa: CASSSRLAGAGSTDTQYF
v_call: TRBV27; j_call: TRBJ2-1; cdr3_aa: CASSPRTGNRNEQFF
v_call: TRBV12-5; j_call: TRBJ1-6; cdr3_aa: CASGLEQGNSPLHF
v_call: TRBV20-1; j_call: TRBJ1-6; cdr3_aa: CSAIQQERKVSYNSPLHF
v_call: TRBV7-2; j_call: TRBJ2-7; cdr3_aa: CASSLSTGNEQYF
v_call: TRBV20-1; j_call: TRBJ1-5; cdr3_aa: CSASFGQGRNQPQHF
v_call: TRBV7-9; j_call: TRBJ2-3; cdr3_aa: CASSLGGPQATDTQYF
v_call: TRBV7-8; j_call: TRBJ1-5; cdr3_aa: CASSLRVPHGQPQHF
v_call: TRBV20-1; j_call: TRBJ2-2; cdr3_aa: CSAPLMGGPVGELFF
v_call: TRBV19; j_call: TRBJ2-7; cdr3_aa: CASRTRDVGSYEQYF
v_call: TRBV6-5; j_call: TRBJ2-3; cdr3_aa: CASSPLGGPTDTQYF
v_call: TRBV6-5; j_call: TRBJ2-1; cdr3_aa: CASTPRGGVSYNEQFF
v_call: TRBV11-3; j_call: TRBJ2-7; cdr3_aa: CASSFRGAGPYEQYF
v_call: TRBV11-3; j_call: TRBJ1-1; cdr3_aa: CASSLGAGFNTEAFF
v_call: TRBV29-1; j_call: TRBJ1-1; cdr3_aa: CSVVGQAGFTEAFF
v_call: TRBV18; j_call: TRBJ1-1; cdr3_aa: CASSPLQGGRNTEAFF
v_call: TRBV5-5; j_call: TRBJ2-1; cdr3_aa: CASSLGTSGLNEQFF
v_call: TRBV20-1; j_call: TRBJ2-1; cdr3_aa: CSASQVSYNEQFF
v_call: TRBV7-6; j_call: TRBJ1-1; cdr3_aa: CASSLDPTGPTEAFF
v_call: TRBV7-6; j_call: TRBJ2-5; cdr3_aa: CASSLAPQETQYF
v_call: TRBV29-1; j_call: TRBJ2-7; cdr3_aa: CSVESTAYEQYF